This T cell receptor beta chain derives from a study of graft-versus-host responses after intestinal transplantation. Looking at the study overall: Recipients were all induced with anti-thymocyte globulin, then given tacrolimus and steroids for around three years.

Study results and caveats: Across patients carrying graft-donor T cell macrochimerism, allografts held high graft-versus-host to host-versus-graft clonal ratios. The recipient marrow held GvH clones, and some of them showed up first in ileum or blood.

Produced via immunoSEQ multiplex PCR; TCRdb's table is partial and in-frame only. The table includes 55,000 to 65,000 clones, around 93% detected once. This CDR3 is built from 15 residues. As concerns this clone: Its matching antigen is unknown.

The clonotype comes from a human donor who was the organ donor for an intestinal transplant. Sequences were derived from unstimulated CD4+ T cells sorted from spleen or lymph node cells, sampled before transplant. The chain employs TRBV21-1 and TRBJ2-5. The end of the DNA aligns better with TRBJ2-7, so the J call may be wrong. TRBV21-1 represents a pseudogene. The CDR3 protein is CASSKRAGRSYEQYF. The DNA of the CDR3 is TGTGCCAGCAGCAAACGGGCAGGAAGGTCCTACGAGCAGTACTTC.